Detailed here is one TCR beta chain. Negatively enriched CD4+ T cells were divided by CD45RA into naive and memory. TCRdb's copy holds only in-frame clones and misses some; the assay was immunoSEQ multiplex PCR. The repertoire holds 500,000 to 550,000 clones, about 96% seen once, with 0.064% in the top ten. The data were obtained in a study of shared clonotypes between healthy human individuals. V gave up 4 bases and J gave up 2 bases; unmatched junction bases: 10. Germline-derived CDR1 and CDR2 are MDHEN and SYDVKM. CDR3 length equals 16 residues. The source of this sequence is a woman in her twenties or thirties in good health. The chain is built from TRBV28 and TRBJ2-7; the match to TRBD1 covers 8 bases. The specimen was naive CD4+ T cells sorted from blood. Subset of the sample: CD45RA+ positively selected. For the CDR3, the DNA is TGTGCCAGCAGTTCTCATACAGGGGGGCCTCCCTACGAGCAGTACTTC. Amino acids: CASSSHTGGPPYEQYF.